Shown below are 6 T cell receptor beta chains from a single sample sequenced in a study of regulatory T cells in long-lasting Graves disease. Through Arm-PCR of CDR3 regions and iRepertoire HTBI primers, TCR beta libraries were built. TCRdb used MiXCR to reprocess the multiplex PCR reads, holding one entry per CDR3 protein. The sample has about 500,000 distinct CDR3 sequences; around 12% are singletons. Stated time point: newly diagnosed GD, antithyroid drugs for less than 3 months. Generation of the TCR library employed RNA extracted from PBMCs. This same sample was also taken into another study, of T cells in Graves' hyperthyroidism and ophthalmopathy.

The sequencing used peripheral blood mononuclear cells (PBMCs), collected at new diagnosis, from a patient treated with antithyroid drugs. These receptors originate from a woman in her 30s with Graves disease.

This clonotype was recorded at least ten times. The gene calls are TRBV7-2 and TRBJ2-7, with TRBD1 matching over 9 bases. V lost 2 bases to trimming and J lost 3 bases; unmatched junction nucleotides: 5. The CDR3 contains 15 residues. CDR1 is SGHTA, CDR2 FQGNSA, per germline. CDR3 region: CASSLRSGQGYEQYF. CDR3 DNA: TGTGCCAGCAGCTTAAGGTCGGGACAGGGCTACGAGCAGTACTTC.

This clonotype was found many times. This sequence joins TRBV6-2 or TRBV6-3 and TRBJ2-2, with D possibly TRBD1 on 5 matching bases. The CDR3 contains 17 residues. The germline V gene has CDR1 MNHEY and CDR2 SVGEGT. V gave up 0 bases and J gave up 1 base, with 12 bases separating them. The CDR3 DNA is TGTGCCAGCAGTTACTCGAAGCAGGGTTTGAACACCGGGGAGCTGTTTTTT. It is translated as CASSYSKQGLNTGELFF.

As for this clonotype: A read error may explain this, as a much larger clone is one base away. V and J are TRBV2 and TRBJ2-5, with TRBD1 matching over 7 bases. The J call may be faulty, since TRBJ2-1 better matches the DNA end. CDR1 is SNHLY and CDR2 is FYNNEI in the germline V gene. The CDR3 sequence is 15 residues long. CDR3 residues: CASKDRDSNFYEQFF. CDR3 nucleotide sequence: TGTGCCAGCAAGGATAGGGACAGTAACTTCTACGAGCAGTTCTTC.

The CDR3 DNA sequence: TGTGCCAGCTCACCTCAGACAGGGGAGCGGCCGGGGCGAGAGACCCAGTACTTC. This encodes CASSPQTGERPGRETQYF. The chain couples TRBV18 to TRBJ2-5; 8 positions agree with TRBD1. From germline, CDR1 is KGHSH and CDR2 LQKENI. V gave up 3 bases and J gave up 4 bases; unmatched junction bases: 16. The CDR3 is 18 residues long. The full variable domain, completed using reference TRBV18 and TRBJ2-5, is NAGVMQNPRHLVRRRGQEARLRCSPMKGHSHVYWYRQLPEEGLKFMVYLQKENIIDESGMPKERFSAEFPKEGPSILRIQQVVRGDSAAYFCASSPQTGERPGRETQYFGPGTRLLVL.

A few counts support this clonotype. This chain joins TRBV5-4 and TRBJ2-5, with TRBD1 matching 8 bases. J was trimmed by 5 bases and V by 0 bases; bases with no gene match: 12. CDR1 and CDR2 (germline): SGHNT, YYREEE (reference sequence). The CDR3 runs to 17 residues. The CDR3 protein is CASSLAAGQGGGETQYF. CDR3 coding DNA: TGTGCCAGCAGCTTGGCCGCAGGACAGGGAGGAGGGGAGACCCAGTACTTC.

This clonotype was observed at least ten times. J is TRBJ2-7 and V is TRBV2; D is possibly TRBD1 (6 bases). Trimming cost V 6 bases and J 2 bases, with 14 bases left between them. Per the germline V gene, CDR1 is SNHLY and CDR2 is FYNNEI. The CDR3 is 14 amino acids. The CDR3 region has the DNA TGTGCCAGCAGGCCAGGGGTGGCCGCCTACGAGCAGTACTTC. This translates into CASRPGVAAYEQYF.